The T cell receptor (beta chain) under discussion was sequenced for a study of blood T cell repertoires in COVID-19. Germline CDR1 reads MNHNY; CDR2 reads SVGAGI (reference sequence). V lost 8 bases and J lost 5, with 8 bases in between. The CDR3 sequence is 11 residues long. As processed by the authors: Scientists estimated how many nucleated cells there were by amplifying reference gene primers. Here immunoSEQ multiplex PCR was the method, and the copy in TCRdb shows in-frame clones only, minus some. D and trimming were read from the DNA, whereas the V and J calls and clone size are those reported in that table. This sample has approximately 250,000 clones, with around 86% found just once.

The chain links TRBV6-6 to TRBJ2-3; TRBD2 is a possible D gene (5 bases). Sequenced sample: peripheral blood. This sequence was found in a woman aged 55-70 years who had recovered from COVID-19. The CDR3 loop reads CASVRGDTQYF. The CDR3, as DNA: TGTGCCAGCGTTCGGGGAGATACGCAGTATTTT.